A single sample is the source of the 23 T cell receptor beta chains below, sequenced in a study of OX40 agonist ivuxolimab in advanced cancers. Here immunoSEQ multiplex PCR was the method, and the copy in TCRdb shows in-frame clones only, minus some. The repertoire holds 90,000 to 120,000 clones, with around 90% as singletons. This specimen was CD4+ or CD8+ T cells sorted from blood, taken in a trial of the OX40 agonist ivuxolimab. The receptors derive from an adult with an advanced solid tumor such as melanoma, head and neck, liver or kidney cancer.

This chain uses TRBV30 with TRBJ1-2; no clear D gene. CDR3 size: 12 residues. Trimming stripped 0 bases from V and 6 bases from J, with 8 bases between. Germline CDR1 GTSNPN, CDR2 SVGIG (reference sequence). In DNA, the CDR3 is TGTGCCTGGAGTGTAGGAGGGAATGGCTACACCTTC. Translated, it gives CAWSVGGNGYTF.

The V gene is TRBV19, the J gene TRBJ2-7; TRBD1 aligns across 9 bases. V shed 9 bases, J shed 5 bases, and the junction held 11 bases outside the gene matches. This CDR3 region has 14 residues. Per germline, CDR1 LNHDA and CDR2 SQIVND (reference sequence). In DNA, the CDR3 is TGTGCCAGCAGACCGGGACAGGGATTTGACGAGCAGTACTTC. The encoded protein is CASRPGQGFDEQYF.

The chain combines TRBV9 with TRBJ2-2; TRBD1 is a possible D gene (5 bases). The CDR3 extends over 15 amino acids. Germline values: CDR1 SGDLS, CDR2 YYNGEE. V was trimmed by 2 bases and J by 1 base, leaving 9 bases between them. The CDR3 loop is CASSVSQGNTGELFF. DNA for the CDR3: TGTGCCAGCAGCGTTAGTCAGGGGAACACCGGGGAGCTGTTTTTT. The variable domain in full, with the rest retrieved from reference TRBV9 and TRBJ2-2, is DSGVTQTPKHLITATGQRVTLRCSPRSGDLSVYWYQQSLDQGLQFLIQYYNGEERAKGNILERFSAQQFPDLHSELNLSSLELGDSALYFCASSVSQGNTGELFFGEGSRLTVL.

CDR3 amino acids: CASRFQGAVGELFF. The CDR3 coding sequence is TGCGCCAGCAGATTCCAGGGGGCCGTCGGGGAGCTGTTTTTT. V usage is TRBV4-1 and J usage is TRBJ2-2; the match to TRBD1 covers 8 bases. V lost 6 bases, J lost 7 bases, and 7 bases stayed unmatched. In germline, CDR1 is MGHRA, CDR2 YSYEKL. CDR3 length: 14 amino acids.

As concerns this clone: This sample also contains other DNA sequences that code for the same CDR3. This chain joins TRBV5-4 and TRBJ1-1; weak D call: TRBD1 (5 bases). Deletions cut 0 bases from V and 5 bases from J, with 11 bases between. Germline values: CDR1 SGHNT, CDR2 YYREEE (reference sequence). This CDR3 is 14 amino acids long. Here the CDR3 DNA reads TGTGCCAGCAGCTTGGCCGGGGGTGGAACTGAAGCTTTCTTT. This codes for CASSLAGGGTEAFF. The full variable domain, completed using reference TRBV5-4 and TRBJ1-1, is ETGVTQSPTHLIKTRGQQVTLRCSSQSGHNTVSWYQQALGQGPQFIFQYYREEENGRGNFPPRFSGLQFPNYSSELNVNALELDDSALYLCASSLAGGGTEAFFGQGTRLTVV.

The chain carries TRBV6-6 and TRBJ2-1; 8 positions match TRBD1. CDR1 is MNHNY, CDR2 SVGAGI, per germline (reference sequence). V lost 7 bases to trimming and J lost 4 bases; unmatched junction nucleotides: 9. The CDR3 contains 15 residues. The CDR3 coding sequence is TGTGCCAGCACCCTCGACAGGGGCCCATACAATGAGCAGTTCTTC. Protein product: CASTLDRGPYNEQFF.

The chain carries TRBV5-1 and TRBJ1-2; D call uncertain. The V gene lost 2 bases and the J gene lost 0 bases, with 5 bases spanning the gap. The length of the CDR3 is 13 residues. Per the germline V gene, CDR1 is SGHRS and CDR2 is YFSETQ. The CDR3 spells CASSLETNYGYTF. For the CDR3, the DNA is TGCGCCAGCAGCTTAGAGACTAACTATGGCTACACCTTC.

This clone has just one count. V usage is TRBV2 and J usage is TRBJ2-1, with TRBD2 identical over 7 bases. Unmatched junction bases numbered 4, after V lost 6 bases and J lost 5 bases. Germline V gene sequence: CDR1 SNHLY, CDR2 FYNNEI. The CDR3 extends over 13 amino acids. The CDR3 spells CASSRDYNNEQFF. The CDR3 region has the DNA TGTGCCAGCAGCCGGGACTATAACAATGAGCAGTTCTTC.

In DNA, the CDR3 is TGTGCCAGCCAGGGGCGGGAACACTACGAGCAGTACTTC. Translated, it gives CASQGREHYEQYF. This sequence joins TRBV2 and TRBJ2-7, with D perhaps being TRBD1 or TRBD2 (6 bases each). With 8 bases removed from V and 3 bases from J, the gap between germline ends came to 14 bases. Germline CDR1 reads SNHLY; CDR2 reads FYNNEI. This CDR3 is built from 13 residues.

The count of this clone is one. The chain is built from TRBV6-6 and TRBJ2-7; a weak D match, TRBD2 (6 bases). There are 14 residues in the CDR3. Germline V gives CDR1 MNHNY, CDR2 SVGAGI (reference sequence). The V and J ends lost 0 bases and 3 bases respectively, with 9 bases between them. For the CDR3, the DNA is TGTGCCAGCAGTTACTCGGGAGGAAACTACGAGCAGTACTTC. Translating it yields CASSYSGGNYEQYF.

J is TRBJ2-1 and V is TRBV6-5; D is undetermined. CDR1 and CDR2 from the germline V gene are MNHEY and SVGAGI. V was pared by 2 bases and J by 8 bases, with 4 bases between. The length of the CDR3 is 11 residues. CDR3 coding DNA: TGTGCCAGCAGTTACATTGATGAGCAGTTCTTC. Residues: CASSYIDEQFF.

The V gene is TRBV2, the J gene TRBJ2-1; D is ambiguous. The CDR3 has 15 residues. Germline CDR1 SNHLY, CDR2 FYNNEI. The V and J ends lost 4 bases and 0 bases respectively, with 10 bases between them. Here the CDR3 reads CASSGGTSSYNEQFF. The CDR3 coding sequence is TGTGCCAGCAGTGGTGGCACCAGCTCCTACAATGAGCAGTTCTTC.

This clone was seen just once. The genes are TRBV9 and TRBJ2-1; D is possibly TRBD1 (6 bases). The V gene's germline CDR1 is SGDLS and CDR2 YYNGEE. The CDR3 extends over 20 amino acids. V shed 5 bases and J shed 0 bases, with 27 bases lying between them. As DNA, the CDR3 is TGTGCCAGCAGTACATTCGACCCCGGGACACGGCTCCGCTCCTACAATGAGCAGTTCTTC. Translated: CASSTFDPGTRLRSYNEQFF.

The CDR3 DNA follows: TGTGCCAGCTCACCCGTACAGGGGGCCGCCAAAAACATTCAGTACTTC. It codes for CASSPVQGAAKNIQYF. The J gene is TRBJ2-4, the V gene TRBV18; 9 nucleotides align to TRBD1. Germline assignment: CDR1 KGHSH and CDR2 LQKENI. The CDR3 length is 16 residues. V trimming: 3 bases; J trimming: 1 base; junction bases outside the gene matches: 4.

The CDR3: CASSPGLSAREQFF. Here the CDR3 DNA reads TGTGCCAGCAGCCCGGGACTCTCGGCGCGGGAGCAGTTCTTC. J is TRBJ2-1 and V is TRBV7-3; the D gene is possibly TRBD2 (6 bases). Germline loops: CDR1 SGHTA, CDR2 FQGTGA. The V and J ends lost 5 bases and 10 bases respectively, with 18 bases between them. This CDR3 is built from 14 residues.

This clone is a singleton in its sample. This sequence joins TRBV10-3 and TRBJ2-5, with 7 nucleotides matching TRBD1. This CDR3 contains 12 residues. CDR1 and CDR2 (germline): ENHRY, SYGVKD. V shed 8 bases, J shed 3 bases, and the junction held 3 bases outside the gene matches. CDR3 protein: CAIGTAEETQYF. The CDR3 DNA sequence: TGTGCCATCGGGACAGCAGAAGAGACCCAGTACTTC.

The CDR3 loop reads CASSLAGSYEQYF. The DNA for the CDR3 is TGTGCCAGCAGCTTGGCCGGATCCTACGAGCAGTACTTC. This chain links TRBV5-6 with TRBJ2-7; no firm D call. V gave up 0 bases and J gave up 1 base, with 5 bases separating them. In germline, CDR1 is SGHDT, CDR2 YYEEEE. The CDR3 is 13 residues long.

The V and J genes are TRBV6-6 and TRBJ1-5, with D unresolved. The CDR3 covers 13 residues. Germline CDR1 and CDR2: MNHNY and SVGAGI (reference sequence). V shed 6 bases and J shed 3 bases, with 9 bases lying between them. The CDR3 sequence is CASSPEDNQPQHF. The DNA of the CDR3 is TGTGCCAGCAGCCCAGAGGACAATCAGCCCCAGCATTTT.

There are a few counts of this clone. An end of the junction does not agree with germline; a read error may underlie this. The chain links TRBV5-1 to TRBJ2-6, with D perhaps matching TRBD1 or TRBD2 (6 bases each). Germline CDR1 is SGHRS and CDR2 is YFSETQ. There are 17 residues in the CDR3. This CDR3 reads CASSLDPVSGGGNVLTF. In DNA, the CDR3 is TGCGCCAGCAGCTTGGACCCGGTCAGCGGAGGGGGCAACGTCCTGACTTTC.

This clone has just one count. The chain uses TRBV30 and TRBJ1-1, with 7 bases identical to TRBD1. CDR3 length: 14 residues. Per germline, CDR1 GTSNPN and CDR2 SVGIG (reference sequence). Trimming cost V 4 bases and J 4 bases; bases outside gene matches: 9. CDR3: CAWIIGGGGTEAFF. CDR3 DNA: TGTGCCTGGATTATCGGAGGGGGCGGCACTGAAGCTTTCTTT.

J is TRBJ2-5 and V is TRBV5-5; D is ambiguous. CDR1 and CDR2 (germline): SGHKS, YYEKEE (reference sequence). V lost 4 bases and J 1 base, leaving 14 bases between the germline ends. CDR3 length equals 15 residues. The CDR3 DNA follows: TGTGCCAGCAGCCACCTAAGTGACACCCAAGAGACCCAGTACTTC. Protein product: CASSHLSDTQETQYF. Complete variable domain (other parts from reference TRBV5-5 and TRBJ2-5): DAGVTQSPTHLIKTRGQQVTLRCSPISGHKSVSWYQQVLGQGPQFIFQYYEKEERGRGNFPDRFSARQFPNYSSELNVNALLLGDSALYLCASSHLSDTQETQYFGPGTRLLVL.

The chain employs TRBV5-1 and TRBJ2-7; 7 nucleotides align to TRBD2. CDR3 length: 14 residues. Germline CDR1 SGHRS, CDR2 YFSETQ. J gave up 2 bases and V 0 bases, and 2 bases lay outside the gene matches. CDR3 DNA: TGCGCCAGCAGCTTGGCCGGGACTACCTACGAGCAGTACTTC. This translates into CASSLAGTTYEQYF.

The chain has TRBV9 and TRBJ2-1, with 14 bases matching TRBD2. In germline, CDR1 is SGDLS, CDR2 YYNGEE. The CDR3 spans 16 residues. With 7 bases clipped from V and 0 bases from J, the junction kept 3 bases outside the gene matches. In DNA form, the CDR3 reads TGTGCCAGCGGCGGGACTAGCGGGAGCTCCTACAATGAGCAGTTCTTC. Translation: CASGGTSGSSYNEQFF.